This entry lists 7 T cell receptor beta chains sequenced from one sample in a study of cytomegalovirus exposure and HLA in healthy donors. Data came from immunoSEQ multiplex PCR; TCRdb stores just in-frame clones and leaves some out. The table shows some 150,000 clones, with about nine tenths occurring only once. Material: PBMCs. The receptor source for this set is a man aged 18 to 35 in good health and CMV-seropositive.

This clone was found once. This sequence joins TRBV27 and TRBJ1-4, with D tentatively TRBD1 (5 bases). V dropped 5 bases and J dropped 8 bases, with 15 bases sitting between them. The CDR3 has 14 amino acids. The germline CDR1 and CDR2 sequences are MNHEY and SMNVEV (reference sequence). CDR3 bases: TGTGCCAGCAGTCTGGACATGTTCGACGAAAAACTGTTTTTT. Translation: CASSLDMFDEKLFF.

The V call is TRBV9, the J call TRBJ2-3; 13 bases match TRBD2. Germline V lookup: CDR1 SGDLS, CDR2 YYNGEE. Germline trimming cut 3 bases from V and 2 bases from J; bases unmatched to any gene: 3. The CDR3 loop spans 16 amino acids. CDR3 in amino acids: CASSEGTSGATDTQYF. As DNA, the CDR3 is TGTGCCAGCAGCGAGGGGACTAGCGGGGCCACAGATACGCAGTATTTT.

In its sample, this clone was seen once. The chain carries TRBV7-9 and TRBJ2-1; D not certain. Germline CDR1 is SEHNR and CDR2 is FQNEAQ (reference sequence). The length of the CDR3 is 13 residues. The V and J ends lost 1 base and 5 bases respectively, with 6 bases between them. CDR3 coding DNA: TGTGCCAGCAGCTTAGTGCGAGACAATGAGCAGTTCTTC. Protein: CASSLVRDNEQFF.

V usage is TRBV2 and J usage is TRBJ2-2, with 11 positions matching TRBD1. From germline, CDR1 is SNHLY and CDR2 FYNNEI. With 11 bases clipped from V and 6 bases from J, the junction kept 5 bases outside the gene matches. The CDR3 is 13 residues long. The CDR3 coding sequence is TGTGCCCGGACAGGGGGCGGGGCCGGGGAGCTGTTTTTT. Amino acids: CARTGGGAGELFF.

This clone has just a few counts. V gene TRBV5-4 combines with J gene TRBJ1-1, with unresolved D. Germline V gene sequence: CDR1 SGHNT, CDR2 YYREEE (reference sequence). Trimming took off 0 bases at V and 7 bases at J, with 10 bases between the two ends. CDR3 length equals 13 residues. CDR3 in DNA: TGTGCCAGCAGCTTGGTCTATGGGAGTGAAGCTTTCTTT. Amino acids: CASSLVYGSEAFF.

This clone came up once. The J gene is TRBJ2-7, the V gene TRBV12-5, with 7 bases aligning to TRBD2. This CDR3 region has 14 residues. Germline CDR1 LGHNT, CDR2 FRNRAP. With 1 base clipped from V and 2 bases from J, the junction kept 2 bases outside the gene matches. CDR3 coding DNA: TGTGCTAGTGGTTTGGAGCGGGGCCCCTACGAGCAGTACTTC. This encodes CASGLERGPYEQYF.

This clone was observed a handful of times. CDR3 in amino acids: CASKAQGLGANVLTF. CDR3 nucleotides: TGTGCCAGTAAGGCGCAGGGTCTTGGGGCCAACGTCCTGACTTTC. The genes are TRBV2 and TRBJ2-6; perhaps TRBD1 as D (5 bases). The V gene lost 9 bases and the J gene lost 3 bases, with 15 bases spanning the gap. This CDR3 comprises 15 residues. From germline, CDR1 is SNHLY and CDR2 FYNNEI.